The 24 T cell receptor beta chains presented below share a single source sample, sequenced in a study of T cells of healthy individuals (dated by TCRdb to the late 2010s). The library was built by means of 5' RACE. The instrument was an Illumina MiSeq. TCRdb cleaned the public reads at Q25 with fastp, built clones with MiXCR and kept in-frame beta chains. Under each unique CDR3 protein, matching rows form one entry showing the most common genes and DNA. Across this sample there are tens of thousands of distinct CDR3 sequences, with 16% seen only once. In total, the top ten clones hold about 4.3% of the sample. The receptors derive from a human donor in good health.

J is TRBJ1-5 and V is TRBV3-1; D remains ambiguous. V shed 4 bases and J shed 9 bases, with 13 bases lying between them. Germline V gene data show CDR1 as LGHDT and CDR2 as YNNKEL (reference sequence). The length of the CDR3 is 13 residues. CDR3 in amino acids: CASSLLAERPQHF. The CDR3 DNA is TGTGCCAGCAGCCTCCTGGCAGAGCGGCCCCAGCATTTT.

This clonotype was seen more than once but under ten times. The V gene is TRBV6-5, the J gene TRBJ2-3; maybe TRBD2 (6 bases). The V and J ends lost 4 bases and 1 base respectively, with 12 bases between them. The CDR3 is made up of 15 amino acids. Per germline, CDR1 MNHEY and CDR2 SVGAGI. The CDR3 DNA follows: TGTGCCAGCAGTTTAGCTAGCGCCCGCACAGATACGCAGTATTTT. Its translation is CASSLASARTDTQYF.

This clonotype was seen more than once but under ten times. The genes are TRBV7-2 and TRBJ2-7, with 7 bases fitting TRBD2. Unmatched junction bases numbered 6, after V lost 5 bases and J lost 2 bases. The germline CDR1 and CDR2 sequences are SGHTA and FQGNSA. CDR3 length equals 14 residues. The CDR3: CASSVQRGPYEQYF. CDR3 nucleotide sequence: TGTGCCAGCAGCGTCCAGCGGGGCCCCTACGAGCAGTACTTC.

The chain has TRBV6-1 and TRBJ2-1, with 9 bases that match TRBD2. V shed 1 base, J shed 7 bases, and the junction held 8 bases outside the gene matches. This CDR3 spans 16 amino acids. Germline lookup yields CDR1 MNHNS and CDR2 SASEGT. The CDR3 coding sequence is TGTGCCAGCAGTGAAGTGGGTAGCGGGAGTAGGAATGAGCAGTTCTTC. Translated, it gives CASSEVGSGSRNEQFF.

This chain uses TRBV12-3 or TRBV12-4 with TRBJ2-3; no clear D gene. V dropped 5 bases and J dropped 5 bases, with 5 bases sitting between them. The CDR3 is 11 residues long. CDR3 region: CASSRRDTQYF. The CDR3 DNA sequence: TGTGCCAGCAGTAGGAGAGATACGCAGTATTTT.

In this sample, this clonotype turned up many times. The gene calls are TRBV5-5 and TRBJ2-3; the match to TRBD2 covers 10 bases. The CDR3 has 15 residues. CDR1 is SGHKS and CDR2 is YYEKEE in the germline V gene (reference sequence). After removal of 0 bases from V and 3 bases from J, the junction contained 1 base not matched to a gene. CDR3 DNA: TGTGCCAGCAGCTTGGTTAGCGGGGGGACAGATACGCAGTATTTT. The encoded protein is CASSLVSGGTDTQYF. The full variable domain, in which reference TRBV5-5 and TRBJ2-3 provide the parts outside the CDR3, is DAGVTQSPTHLIKTRGQQVTLRCSPISGHKSVSWYQQVLGQGPQFIFQYYEKEERGRGNFPDRFSARQFPNYSSELNVNALLLGDSALYLCASSLVSGGTDTQYFGPGTRLTVL.

This chain uses TRBV29-1 with TRBJ2-2, with D tentatively TRBD1 (5 bases). CDR3 length equals 12 residues. The V and J ends lost 7 bases and 6 bases respectively, with 12 bases between them. Germline CDR1 and CDR2: SQVTM and ANQGSEA. CDR3 sequence: CSGRRGSGELFF. DNA for the CDR3: TGCAGCGGTAGAAGGGGATCCGGGGAGCTGTTTTTT.

This clonotype was counted many times. The rearrangement joins TRBV12-3 or TRBV12-4 to TRBJ2-1, with 7 positions matching TRBD2. After removal of 3 bases from V and 10 bases from J, the junction contained 9 bases not matched to a gene. The CDR3 is 14 residues long. The CDR3 reads CASSFGSLGGEQFF. The CDR3 DNA sequence: TGTGCCAGCAGTTTCGGGTCTCTGGGAGGGGAGCAGTTCTTC.

This clonotype was seen repeatedly, ten times or more. The CDR3 here is CASSLVGQGATQYF. The CDR3 DNA reads as TGTGCCAGCAGCTTAGTAGGACAGGGAGCTACGCAGTATTTT. V is TRBV7-9 and J is TRBJ2-3; 8 bases map to TRBD1. The CDR3 runs to 14 residues. With 1 base clipped from V and 8 bases from J, the junction kept 5 bases outside the gene matches. Germline CDR1 reads SEHNR; CDR2 reads FQNEAQ (reference sequence).

V gene TRBV6-6 combines with J gene TRBJ1-3; D remains unclear. Germline CDR1 reads MNHNY; CDR2 reads SVGAGI (reference sequence). The germline V and J ends were trimmed by 6 bases and 7 bases, with 16 bases remaining between them. The CDR3 loop spans 14 amino acids. DNA for the CDR3: TGTGCCAGCAGCCAACATGGGAGTGTGAACACCATATATTTT. Its translation is CASSQHGSVNTIYF.

This clonotype is labeled medium-sized. This chain uses TRBV20-1 with TRBJ1-1; D ambiguous. CDR1 DFQATT and CDR2 SNEGSKA come from the germline V gene (reference sequence). The CDR3 spans 11 residues. The germline V and J ends were trimmed by 4 bases and 0 bases, with 3 bases remaining between them. The CDR3: CSATMNTEAFF. In DNA, the CDR3 is TGCAGTGCTACGATGAACACTGAAGCTTTCTTT.

The chain recombines TRBV27 with TRBJ2-7; tentative D call: TRBD2 (7 bases). The V and J ends lost 0 bases and 7 bases respectively, with 22 bases between them. Germline V CDR1 and CDR2: MNHEY, SMNVEV (reference sequence). The CDR3 is made up of 17 amino acids. CDR3 region: CASSLSKGGGRIWEQYF. In nucleotides, the CDR3 is TGTGCCAGCAGTTTATCGAAGGGGGGGGGCCGTATTTGGGAGCAGTACTTC.

This clonotype was seen a handful of times. The gene calls are TRBV7-9 and TRBJ2-5, with a possible D match to TRBD2 (5 bases). In germline, CDR1 is SEHNR, CDR2 FQNEAQ (reference sequence). The CDR3 is 11 amino acids. V dropped 5 bases and J dropped 8 bases, with 9 bases sitting between them. CDR3 DNA sequence: TGTGCCAGCAGCCCGACGGGAACCCAGTACTTC. Its protein is CASSPTGTQYF.

CDR3: CASSVRGWTEAFF. The CDR3 DNA reads TGTGCCAGCAGTGTGAGGGGGTGGACTGAAGCTTTCTTT. This chain uses TRBV2 with TRBJ1-1; tentative D call: TRBD1 (6 bases). The CDR3 is made up of 13 amino acids. V dropped 4 bases and J dropped 5 bases, with 11 bases sitting between them. Germline CDR1 is SNHLY and CDR2 is FYNNEI.

This clonotype showed up many times. The chain links TRBV28 to TRBJ2-5, with D possibly TRBD2 on 6 matching bases. The CDR3 runs to 16 residues. V was shortened by 3 bases and J by 4 bases, with 18 bases between the two germline ends. In germline, CDR1 is MDHEN, CDR2 SYDVKM. The CDR3 DNA reads TGTGCCAGCAGTTTTCGAGTGGGAGGATTGGCAGAGACCCAGTACTTC. Amino acids: CASSFRVGGLAETQYF.

A word on this clonotype: A junction end diverges from the germline sequence, so it may reflect a read error. The rearrangement joins TRBV9 to TRBJ2-3; unclear D gene. The CDR3 totals 10 residues. Germline CDR1 and CDR2: SGDLS and YYNGEE. CDR3 loop: CASGVDTQYF. DNA of the CDR3: TGTGCCAGCGGCGTTGATACGCAGTATTTT.

This clonotype showed up just a few times. The CDR3 DNA reads TGTGCCAGCAGCCCCCAGGGTGGGCGAGAGACCCAGTACTTC. Amino acids: CASSPQGGRETQYF. J is TRBJ2-5 and V is TRBV7-3, with a possible D match to TRBD1 (5 bases). Deletions cut 5 bases from V and 4 bases from J, with 14 bases between. This CDR3 is built from 14 residues. Germline CDR1 and CDR2: SGHTA and FQGTGA.

This clonotype was seen only a few times. This chain uses TRBV7-9 with TRBJ2-5; D is perhaps TRBD1 or TRBD2 (6 bases each). Germline CDR1 SEHNR, CDR2 FQNEAQ (reference sequence). Trimming removed 2 bases at V and 0 bases at J, with 19 bases between. This CDR3 has 18 amino acids. CDR3 sequence (DNA): TGTGCCAGCAGCTTAAGGTCGCGGGACAACCCCTACCAAGAGACCCAGTACTTC. It codes for CASSLRSRDNPYQETQYF.

This clonotype was detected only a few times. The gene calls are TRBV6-5 and TRBJ2-1, with 9 bases fitting TRBD2. The germline V gene encodes CDR1 MNHEY and CDR2 SVGAGI. The CDR3 contains 17 residues. Germline trimming cut 0 bases from V and 2 bases from J; bases unmatched to any gene: 5. CDR3 protein: CASSYSSSGSPYNEQFF. Here the CDR3 DNA reads TGTGCCAGCAGTTACTCGAGTAGCGGGAGCCCCTACAATGAGCAGTTCTTC.

The V call is TRBV11-2, the J call TRBJ2-7; a weak D match, TRBD2 (5 bases). The germline V gene encodes CDR1 SGHAT and CDR2 FQNNGV. V was trimmed by 2 bases and J by 2 bases, leaving 13 bases between them. CDR3 size: 15 residues. Written as DNA, the CDR3 is TGTGCCAGCAGCTTAATCAGGCCCGGGGCCTACGAGCAGTACTTC. Protein sequence: CASSLIRPGAYEQYF.

This clonotype was observed at least ten times. The V gene is TRBV10-3, the J gene TRBJ2-3, with D possibly matching TRBD2 (6 bases). V shed 0 bases and J shed 1 base, with 8 bases lying between them. Germline V lookup: CDR1 ENHRY, CDR2 SYGVKD. The CDR3 has 15 residues. CDR3 protein: CAISESGGGTDTQYF. CDR3 nucleotides: TGTGCCATCAGTGAGTCCGGGGGAGGCACAGATACGCAGTATTTT.

The chain combines TRBV11-2 with TRBJ2-2, with D possibly TRBD1 on 6 matching bases. V shed 2 bases and J shed 5 bases, with 15 bases lying between them. Germline values: CDR1 SGHAT, CDR2 FQNNGV. CDR3 length equals 16 residues. This CDR3 reads CASSLPLGQPTGELFF. CDR3 DNA sequence: TGTGCCAGCAGCTTACCACTCGGACAGCCAACCGGGGAGCTGTTTTTT.

The rearrangement uses TRBV7-9 and TRBJ2-7; no reliable D call. Trimming took off 3 bases at V and 0 bases at J, with 9 bases between the two ends. CDR3 length equals 14 residues. Germline CDR1 is SEHNR and CDR2 is FQNEAQ (reference sequence). CDR3 DNA: TGTGCCAGCAGCTTCGTAGAAATCTCCTACGAGCAGTACTTC. Amino acid sequence: CASSFVEISYEQYF.

This clonotype was detected a few times. The chain joins TRBV10-3 to TRBJ2-3; possible D gene TRBD2, 6 bases. The germline gives CDR1 ENHRY, CDR2 SYGVKD. The CDR3 has 13 amino acids. Trimming shortened V by 11 bases and J by 6 bases, and 18 bases separated the two germline ends. In DNA form, the CDR3 reads TGTGCCCTCTCGACTAGTCCCAAGGATACGCAGTATTTT. This codes for CALSTSPKDTQYF.